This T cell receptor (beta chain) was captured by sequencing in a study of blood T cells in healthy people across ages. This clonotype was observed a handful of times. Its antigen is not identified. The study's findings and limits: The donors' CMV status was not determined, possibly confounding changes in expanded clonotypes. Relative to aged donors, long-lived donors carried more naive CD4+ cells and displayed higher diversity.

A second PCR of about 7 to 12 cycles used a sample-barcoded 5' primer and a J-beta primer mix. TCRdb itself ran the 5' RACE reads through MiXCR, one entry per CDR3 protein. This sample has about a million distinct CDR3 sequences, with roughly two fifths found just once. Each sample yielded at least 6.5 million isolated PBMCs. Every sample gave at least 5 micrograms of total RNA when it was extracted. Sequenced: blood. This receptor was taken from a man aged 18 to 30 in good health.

CDR3 in amino acids: CSGRDNYEQYF. DNA of the CDR3: TGCAGCGGGCGGGACAACTACGAGCAGTACTTC. The chain is built from TRBV29-1 and TRBJ2-5; the D call may be TRBD1 or TRBD2 (6 bases each). The DNA end lines up better with TRBJ2-7; the J call may be wrong. Germline V gene data show CDR1 as SQVTM and CDR2 as ANQGSEA. There are 11 residues in the CDR3.